The rows below give T cell receptor beta chains drawn from one sample of a study of blood T cells in healthy people across ages. Using its own MiXCR run on the 5' RACE reads, TCRdb lists one record per CDR3 protein. The sample has nearly 1 million distinct CDR3 sequences; roughly half are singletons. The sequencing input was blood. Every receptor here comes from a woman in her fifties or sixties in good health. Each CDR3 is given with its conserved first and last residue. The D gene is left open where the match is weak. Size values are once, few and many counts, or a class for expanded clones, and some rows have none.

D gene	clone size	V gene	CDR3 length	J gene	CDR3 protein	CDR3 DNA
NA	NA	TRBV12-3/TRBV12-4	15	TRBJ2-1	CASSLILQANNEQFF	TGTGCCAGCAGTTTAATACTCCAAGCCAACAATGAGCAGTTCTTC
NA	NA	TRBV6-5	14	TRBJ2-3	CASSYSKMTDTQYF	TGTGCCAGCAGTTACTCGAAGATGACAGATACGCAGTATTTT
TRBD1	NA	TRBV4-2	15	TRBJ2-7	CASSPTGQRNYEQYF	TGTGCCAGCAGCCCAACGGGACAGAGGAACTACGAGCAGTACTTC
NA	few	TRBV20-1	14	TRBJ1-1	CSARESRWTTEAFF	TGCAGTGCTAGAGAATCCAGGTGGACCACTGAAGCTTTCTTT
TRBD2	NA	TRBV2	14	TRBJ2-3	CASDSAGIADTQYF	TGTGCCAGCGATTCAGCGGGAATCGCAGATACGCAGTATTTT
TRBD2	NA	TRBV25-1	14	TRBJ2-7	CASEPSGRDYEQYF	TGTGCCAGCGAACCTAGCGGGAGAGACTACGAGCAGTACTTC
NA	NA	TRBV7-2	13	TRBJ1-1	CASSSDRNTEAFF	TGTGCCAGCAGCTCCGACCGGAACACTGAAGCTTTCTTT
NA	NA	TRBV5-1	17	TRBJ2-6	CASSLVSVGSGANVLTF	TGCGCCAGCAGCTTGGTGTCAGTGGGCTCTGGGGCCAACGTCCTGACTTTC
TRBD2	once	TRBV15	15	TRBJ2-1	CATSSGTSAYNEQFF	TGTGCCACCAGCAGCGGGACTAGCGCTTACAATGAGCAGTTCTTC
NA	few	TRBV12-3/TRBV12-4	14	TRBJ1-2	CASSLFVRGYGYTF	TGTGCCAGCAGTTTATTCGTCAGGGGCTATGGCTACACCTTC
NA	NA	TRBV4-1	15	TRBJ2-3	CASSQEGGSDGTQYF	TGCGCCAGCAGCCAAGAGGGCGGTAGCGATGGTACGCAGTATTTT
TRBD2	NA	TRBV6-5	16	TRBJ2-1	CASSYPAGGPYNEQFF	TGTGCCAGCAGTTACCCCGCGGGGGGACCGTACAATGAGCAGTTCTTC
NA	NA	TRBV11-2	15	TRBJ2-5	CASSSLAPGYNEQYF	TGTGCCAGCAGCTCCCTAGCGCCAGGGTACAATGAGCAGTACTTC
NA	NA	TRBV5-1	13	TRBJ1-6	CASSFLGKSPLHF	TGCGCCAGCAGCTTTCTGGGAAAGTCGCCCCTCCACTTT
NA	NA	TRBV6-5	13	TRBJ2-5	CASSYRPEETQYF	TGTGCCAGCAGTTACCGTCCGGAGGAGACCCAGTACTTC
TRBD1	few	TRBV28	15	TRBJ2-5	CASSPRDSRQETQYF	TGTGCCAGCAGTCCAAGGGACAGCCGCCAAGAGACCCAGTACTTC
TRBD2	few	TRBV7-3	13	TRBJ2-7	CASSAGGQGEQYF	TGTGCCAGCAGTGCGGGAGGGCAAGGAGAGCAGTACTTC
NA	NA	TRBV6-5	14	TRBJ1-6	CASSQLGGFSPLHF	TGTGCCAGCAGCCAATTGGGAGGATTTTCACCCCTCCACTTT
NA	NA	TRBV19	14	TRBJ2-1	CASSMGGAVNEQFF	TGTGCCAGTAGTATGGGAGGTGCTGTAAATGAGCAGTTCTTC
NA	NA	TRBV6-1	15	TRBJ1-5	CASSEVMGTEQPQHF	TGTGCCAGCAGTGAAGTGATGGGGACCGAGCAGCCCCAGCATTTT
NA	NA	TRBV27	12	TRBJ1-6	CASSQTRTPLHF	TGTGCCAGCAGTCAAACCAGGACACCCCTCCACTTT
TRBD1	few	TRBV12-5	15	TRBJ2-3	CASGSGTGWTDTQYF	TGTGCTAGTGGTTCCGGGACAGGGTGGACAGATACGCAGTATTTT
TRBD2	NA	TRBV20-1	14	TRBJ2-1	CSATISGRINEQFF	TGCAGTGCTACAATAAGCGGGAGGATCAATGAGCAGTTCTTC
NA	NA	TRBV20-1	15	TRBJ2-1	CSARERDRFYNEQFF	TGCAGTGCTAGAGAAAGAGACAGGTTCTACAATGAGCAGTTCTTC
NA	NA	TRBV7-2	14	TRBJ1-4	CASSLAGGDEKLFF	TGTGCCAGCAGCTTAGCAGGGGGTGATGAAAAACTGTTTTTT
TRBD2	many	TRBV12-3/TRBV12-4	15	TRBJ2-5	CASSHATSGRETQYF	TGTGCCAGCAGCCACGCGACTAGCGGGAGAGAGACCCAGTACTTC
NA	few	TRBV4-1	17	TRBJ1-5	CASSPLRSGRENQPQHF	TGCGCCAGCAGCCCCCTACGCTCGGGGAGGGAGAATCAGCCCCAGCATTTT
TRBD2	NA	TRBV10-3	15	TRBJ2-1	CAISKTSGINNEQFF	TGTGCCATCAGTAAGACTAGCGGGATAAACAATGAGCAGTTCTTC
NA	few	TRBV2	13	TRBJ1-2	CASSEQGNYGYTF	TGTGCCAGCAGTGAACAGGGGAACTATGGCTACACCTTC
TRBD2	NA	TRBV29-1	18	TRBJ2-7	CSVGELGLLAGGRNEQYF	TGCAGCGTTGGAGAACTGGGCCTACTAGCGGGAGGCCGGAACGAGCAGTACTTC
TRBD1	many	TRBV5-1	15	TRBJ2-7	CASSRTGVGSYEQYF	TGCGCCAGCAGCAGGACAGGGGTGGGCTCCTACGAGCAGTACTTC